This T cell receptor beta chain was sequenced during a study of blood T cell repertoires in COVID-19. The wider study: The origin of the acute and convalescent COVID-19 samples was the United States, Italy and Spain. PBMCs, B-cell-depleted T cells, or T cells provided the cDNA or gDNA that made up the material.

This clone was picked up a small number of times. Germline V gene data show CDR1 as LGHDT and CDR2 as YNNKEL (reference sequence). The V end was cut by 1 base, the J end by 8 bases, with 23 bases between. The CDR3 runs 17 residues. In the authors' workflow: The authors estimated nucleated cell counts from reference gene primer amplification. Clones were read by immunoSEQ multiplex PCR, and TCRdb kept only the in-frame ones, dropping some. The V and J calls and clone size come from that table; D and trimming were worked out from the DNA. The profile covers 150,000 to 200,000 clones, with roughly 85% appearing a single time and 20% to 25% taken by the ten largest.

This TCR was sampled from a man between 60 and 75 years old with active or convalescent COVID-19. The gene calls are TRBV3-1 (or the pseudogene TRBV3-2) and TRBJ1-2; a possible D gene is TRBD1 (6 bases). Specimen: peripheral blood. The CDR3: CASSQVPSVAGARGYTF. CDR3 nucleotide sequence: TGTGCCAGCAGCCAAGTCCCAAGTGTTGCGGGGGCTCGGGGCTACACCTTC.